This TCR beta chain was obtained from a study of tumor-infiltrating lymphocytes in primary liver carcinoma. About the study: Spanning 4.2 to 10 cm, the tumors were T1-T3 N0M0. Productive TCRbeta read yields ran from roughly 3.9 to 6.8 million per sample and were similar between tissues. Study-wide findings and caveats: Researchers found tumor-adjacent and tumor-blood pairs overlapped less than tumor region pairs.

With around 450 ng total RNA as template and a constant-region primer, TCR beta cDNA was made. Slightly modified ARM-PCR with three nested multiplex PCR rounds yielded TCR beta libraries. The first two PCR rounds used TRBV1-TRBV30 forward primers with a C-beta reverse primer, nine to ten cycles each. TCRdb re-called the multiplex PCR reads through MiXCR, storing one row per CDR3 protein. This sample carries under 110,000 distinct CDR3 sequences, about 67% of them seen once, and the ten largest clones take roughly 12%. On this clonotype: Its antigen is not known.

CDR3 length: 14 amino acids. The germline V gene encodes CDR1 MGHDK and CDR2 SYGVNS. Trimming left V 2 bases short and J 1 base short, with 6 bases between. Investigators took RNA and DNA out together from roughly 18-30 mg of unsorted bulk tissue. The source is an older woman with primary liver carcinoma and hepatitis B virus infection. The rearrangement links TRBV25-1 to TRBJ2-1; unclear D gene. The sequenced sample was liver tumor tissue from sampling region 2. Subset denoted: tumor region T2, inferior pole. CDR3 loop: CASSEGESYNEQFF. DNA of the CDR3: TGTGCCAGCAGTGAAGGGGAATCCTACAATGAGCAGTTCTTC.